This TCR beta chain emerged from a study of T cell repertoires in cytomegalovirus infection (dated by TCRdb to the late 2010s). As for the study more broadly: Peptide stimulations targeted recently identified HLA-C-restricted CMV epitopes, whose presentation resists viral immunomodulation, together with well-studied HLA-B-restricted epitopes. Donor HLA type was relevant to the analysis, as public TCR beta signatures indicated carriage of CMV infection together with the matching HLA type. Paper-wide results and their limitations: Carriers of CMV infection plus the relevant HLA type were discriminated by the cumulative frequency of public TCR beta family members in the study cohort and in an independent roughly 400-donor cohort. The ex vivo response was dominated by HLA-C-restricted CMV-specific TCR beta clonotypes, and the single most frequent clonotype in two of eight donors was supplied by these HLA-C-restricted clonotypes.

What this sample's treatment or condition label stands for: in vitro stimulation with specific CMV peptide epitopes to enrich CMV-specific T cells. Instrument used: Illumina HiSeq 1500. TCRdb trimmed public reads at Q25 via fastp, called clones via MiXCR and kept in-frame beta chains. Rows are combined by CDR3 protein, so each entry shows the most common genes and DNA. The sample table records some 590,000 distinct CDR3 sequences; under 45% of these occur just once. The ten largest clones represent 48% of the sample. The CDR1 and CDR2 encoded by the germline V gene are KGHSH and LQKENI. Compared with germline, V lacks 1 base and J lacks 8 bases; bases without a gene match: 4. From the cysteine through the phenylalanine, the CDR3 covers 15 amino acids. The read is trimmed to its CDR3 DNA, 45 bases read in frame from base 1. This clonotype appeared a single time. Its antigen target is currently unknown. No clone much larger than this one lies a single base away; base qualities are absent. A lone read offers only weak evidence.

The chain joins TRBV18 to TRBJ2-1; a stretch of 11 junction bases matches TRBD1. The sample consisted of cultured PBMCs, taken from culture after CMV antigen stimulation. The receptor was isolated from a human donor in good health (CMV status not recorded). Some clones in this sample may be carry-over from other donors' samples. The nucleotide sequence reads TGTGCCAGCTCACCACGGGACAGGGGGTTATATGAGCAGTTCTTC. The encoded protein is CASSPRDRGLYEQFF.